This paragraph reports one T cell receptor (beta chain). What it binds is unknown. Researchers took blood at baseline, on cycle 4 day 1, and on cycle 7 day 1. The data were obtained in a study of OX40 agonist ivuxolimab in advanced cancers. Whole-study context: Partial responses were achieved by three patients, of whom one had hepatocellular carcinoma and two had cutaneous melanoma.

Study-level points and caveats: Expanded peripheral T-cell antigen specificity went undetermined.

The protocol was immunoSEQ multiplex PCR, while the TCRdb copy is restricted to in-frame clones and leaves out a portion. This table holds 75,000 to 80,000 clones, roughly 91% found once. Looked up from germline, CDR1 is SNHLY and CDR2 is FYNNEI. The CDR3 runs to 14 residues. Trimming took 6 bases from V and 0 from J; bases not matched to a gene: 4. Sample: CD4+ or CD8+ T cells sorted from blood, taken in a trial of the OX40 agonist ivuxolimab. The gene calls are TRBV2 and TRBJ1-1; TRBD1 agrees at 7 bases. The clonotype originates from an adult with an advanced solid tumor such as melanoma, head and neck, liver or kidney cancer. CDR3 region: CASRTGFMNTEAFF. CDR3 coding DNA: TGTGCCAGCAGGACAGGGTTCATGAACACTGAAGCTTTCTTT.